This paragraph reports one TCR beta chain. Its antigen is not identified. TCR beta cDNA libraries had unique molecular identifiers. One entry per CDR3 protein results from TCRdb running MiXCR on the PCR reads. The data contain 150,000 to 200,000 distinct CDR3 sequences, about 36% of them singletons. The CDR3 is made up of 10 amino acids. The germline V and J ends were trimmed by 4 bases and 9 bases, with 7 bases remaining between them. The V gene's germline CDR1 is SGHTS and CDR2 YDEGEE. This specimen comes from a study of post-analysis software for immune sequencing data. Study-wide findings and caveats: Among a few TRBV segments more frequent in patients than controls were TRBV5-6, TRBV5-1 and TRBV20-1.

The rearrangement links TRBV5-8 to TRBJ2-5, with no clear D. The receptor was derived from a girl between 5 and 17 years old with multiple sclerosis. Material: blood, obtained after autologous hematopoietic stem cell transplantation. CDR3 sequence reads: CASSLGAQYF. CDR3 nucleotide sequence: TGTGCCAGCAGCCTTGGGGCCCAGTACTTC. Based on the CDR3 plus reference TRBV5-8 and TRBJ2-5, the full variable domain is EAGVTQSPTHLIKTRGQQATLRCSPISGHTSVYWYQQALGLGLQFLLWYDEGEERNRGNFPPRFSGRQFPNYSSELNVNALELEDSALYLCASSLGAQYFGPGTRLLVL.